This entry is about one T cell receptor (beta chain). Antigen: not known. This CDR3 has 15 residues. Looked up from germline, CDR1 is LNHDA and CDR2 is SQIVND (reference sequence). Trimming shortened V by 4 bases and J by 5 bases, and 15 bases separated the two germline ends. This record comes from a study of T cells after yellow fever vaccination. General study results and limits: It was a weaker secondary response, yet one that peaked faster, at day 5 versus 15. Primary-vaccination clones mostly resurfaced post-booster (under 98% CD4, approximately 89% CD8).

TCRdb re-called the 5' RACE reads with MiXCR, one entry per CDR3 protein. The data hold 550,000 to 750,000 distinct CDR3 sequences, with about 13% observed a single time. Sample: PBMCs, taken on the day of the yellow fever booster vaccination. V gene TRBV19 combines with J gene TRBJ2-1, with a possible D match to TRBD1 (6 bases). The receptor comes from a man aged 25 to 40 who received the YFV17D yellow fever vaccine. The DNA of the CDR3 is TGTGCCAGTAGTAGATCCCGGGACACGAACAATGAGCAGTTCTTC. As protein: CASSRSRDTNNEQFF.